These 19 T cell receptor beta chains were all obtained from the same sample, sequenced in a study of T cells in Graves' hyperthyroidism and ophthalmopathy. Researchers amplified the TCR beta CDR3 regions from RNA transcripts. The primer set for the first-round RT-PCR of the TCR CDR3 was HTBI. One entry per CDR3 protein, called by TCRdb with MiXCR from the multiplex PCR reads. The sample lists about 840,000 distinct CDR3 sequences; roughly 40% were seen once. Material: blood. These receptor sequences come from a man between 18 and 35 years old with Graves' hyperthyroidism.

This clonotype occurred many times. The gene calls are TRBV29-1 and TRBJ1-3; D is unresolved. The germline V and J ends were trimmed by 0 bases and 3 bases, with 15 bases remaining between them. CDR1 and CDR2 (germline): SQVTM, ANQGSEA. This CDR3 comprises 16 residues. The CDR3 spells CSVEDLSVEGGNTIYF. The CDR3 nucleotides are TGCAGCGTTGAAGATCTGTCCGTCGAGGGTGGAAACACCATATATTTT. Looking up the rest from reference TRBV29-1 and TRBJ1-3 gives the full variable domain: SAVISQKPSRDICQRGTSLTIQCQVDSQVTMMFWYRQQPGQSLTLIATANQGSEATYESGFVIDKFPISRPNLTFSTLTVSNMSPEDSSIYLCSVEDLSVEGGNTIYFGEGSWLTVV.

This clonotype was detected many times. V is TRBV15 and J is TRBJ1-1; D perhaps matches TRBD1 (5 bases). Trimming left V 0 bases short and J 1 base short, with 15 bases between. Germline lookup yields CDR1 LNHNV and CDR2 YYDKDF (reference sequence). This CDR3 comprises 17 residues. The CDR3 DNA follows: TGTGCCACCAGCAGAGATCCGGGGGGTAGGGCGAACACTGAAGCTTTCTTT. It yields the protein CATSRDPGGRANTEAFF.

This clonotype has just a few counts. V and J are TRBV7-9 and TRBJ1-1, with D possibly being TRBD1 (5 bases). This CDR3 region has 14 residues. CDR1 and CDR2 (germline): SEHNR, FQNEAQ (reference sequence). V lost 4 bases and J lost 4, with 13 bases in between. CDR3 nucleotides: TGTGCCAGCAGCTCGGTCAGGGATGGCACTGAAGCTTTCTTT. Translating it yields CASSSVRDGTEAFF. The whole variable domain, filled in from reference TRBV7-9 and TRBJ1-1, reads DTGVSQNPRHKITKRGQNVTFRCDPISEHNRLYWYRQTLGQGPEFLTYFQNEAQLEKSRLLSDRFSAERPKGSFSTLEIQRTEQGDSAMYLCASSSVRDGTEAFFGQGTRLTVV.

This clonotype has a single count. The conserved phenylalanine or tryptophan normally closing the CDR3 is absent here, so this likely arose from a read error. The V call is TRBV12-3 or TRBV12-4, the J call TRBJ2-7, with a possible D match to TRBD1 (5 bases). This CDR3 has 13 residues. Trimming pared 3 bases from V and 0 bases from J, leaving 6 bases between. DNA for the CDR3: TGTGCCAGCAGTTTGACAGACTCCTACGAGCAGTACCTC. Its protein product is CASSLTDSYEQYL.

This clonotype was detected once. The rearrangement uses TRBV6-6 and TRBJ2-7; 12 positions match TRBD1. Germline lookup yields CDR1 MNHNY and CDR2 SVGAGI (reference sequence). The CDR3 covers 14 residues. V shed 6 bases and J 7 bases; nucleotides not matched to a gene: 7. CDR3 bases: TGTGCCAGCAGGCGGGGGGACAGGGGGCGAGAGCAGTACTTC. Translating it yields CASRRGDRGREQYF.

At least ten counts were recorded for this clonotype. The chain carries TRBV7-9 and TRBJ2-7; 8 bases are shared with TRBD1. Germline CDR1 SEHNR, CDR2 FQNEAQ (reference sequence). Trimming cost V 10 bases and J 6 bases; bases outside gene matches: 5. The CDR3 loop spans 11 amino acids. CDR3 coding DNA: TGTGCCATCTTGACAGGGGTCGAGCAGTACTTC. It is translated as CAILTGVEQYF.

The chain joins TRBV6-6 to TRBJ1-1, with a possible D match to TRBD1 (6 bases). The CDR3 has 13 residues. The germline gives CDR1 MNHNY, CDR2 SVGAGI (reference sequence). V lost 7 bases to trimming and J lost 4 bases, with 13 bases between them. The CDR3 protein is CASTSTGSTEAFF. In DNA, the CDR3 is TGTGCCAGCACCTCAACAGGGAGCACTGAAGCTTTCTTT.

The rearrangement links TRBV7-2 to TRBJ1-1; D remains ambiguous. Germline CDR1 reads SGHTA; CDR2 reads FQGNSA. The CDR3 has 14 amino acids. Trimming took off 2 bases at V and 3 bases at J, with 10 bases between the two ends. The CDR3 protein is CASSLNFQDTEAFF. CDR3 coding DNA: TGTGCCAGCAGCTTAAATTTTCAGGACACTGAAGCTTTCTTT.

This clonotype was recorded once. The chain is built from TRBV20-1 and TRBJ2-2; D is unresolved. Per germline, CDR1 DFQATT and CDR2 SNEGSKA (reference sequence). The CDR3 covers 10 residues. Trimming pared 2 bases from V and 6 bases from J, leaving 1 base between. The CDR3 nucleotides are TGCAGTGCTAGACCCGGGGAGCTGTTTTTT. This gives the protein CSARPGELFF.

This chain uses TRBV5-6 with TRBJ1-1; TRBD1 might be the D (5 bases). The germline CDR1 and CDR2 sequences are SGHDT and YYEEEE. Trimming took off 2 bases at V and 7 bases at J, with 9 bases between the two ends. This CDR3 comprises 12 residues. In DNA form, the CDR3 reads TGTGCCAGCAGCTTAGGGGCCGTTGAAGCTTTCTTT. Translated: CASSLGAVEAFF.

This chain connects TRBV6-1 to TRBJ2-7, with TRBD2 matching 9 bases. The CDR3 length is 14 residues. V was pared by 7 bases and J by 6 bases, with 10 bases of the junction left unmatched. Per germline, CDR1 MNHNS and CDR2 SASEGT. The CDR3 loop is CASTTGTSNFEQYF. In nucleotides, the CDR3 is TGTGCCAGCACCACCGGGACTAGCAACTTCGAGCAGTACTTC.

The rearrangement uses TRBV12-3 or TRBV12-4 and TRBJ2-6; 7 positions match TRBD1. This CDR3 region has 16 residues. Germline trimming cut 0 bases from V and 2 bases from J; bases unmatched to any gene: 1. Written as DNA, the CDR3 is TGTGCCAGCAGTTTAGCAGGGGGCCCTGGGGCCAACGTCCTGACTTTC. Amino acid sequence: CASSLAGGPGANVLTF.

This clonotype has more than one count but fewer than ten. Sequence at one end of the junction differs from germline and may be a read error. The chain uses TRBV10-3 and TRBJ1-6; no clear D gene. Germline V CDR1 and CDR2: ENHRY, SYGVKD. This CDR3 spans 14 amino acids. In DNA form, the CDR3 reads TGTGCCAGCAGTTACAGTCGAAAGAATTCACCCCTCCACTTT. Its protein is CASSYSRKNSPLHF.

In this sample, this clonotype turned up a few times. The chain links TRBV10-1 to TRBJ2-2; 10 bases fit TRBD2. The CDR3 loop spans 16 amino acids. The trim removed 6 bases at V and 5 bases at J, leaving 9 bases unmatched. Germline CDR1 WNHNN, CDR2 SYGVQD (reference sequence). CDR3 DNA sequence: TGCGCCAGCAGCGATCAGCGGGGGGGCGGAACCGGGGAGCTGTTTTTT. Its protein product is CASSDQRGGGTGELFF.

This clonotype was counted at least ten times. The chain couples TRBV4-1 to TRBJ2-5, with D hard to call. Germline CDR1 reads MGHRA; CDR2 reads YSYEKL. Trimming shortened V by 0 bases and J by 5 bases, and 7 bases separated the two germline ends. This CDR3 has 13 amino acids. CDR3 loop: CASSQEPQETQYF. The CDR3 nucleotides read TGCGCCAGCAGCCAAGAGCCCCAGGAGACCCAGTACTTC.

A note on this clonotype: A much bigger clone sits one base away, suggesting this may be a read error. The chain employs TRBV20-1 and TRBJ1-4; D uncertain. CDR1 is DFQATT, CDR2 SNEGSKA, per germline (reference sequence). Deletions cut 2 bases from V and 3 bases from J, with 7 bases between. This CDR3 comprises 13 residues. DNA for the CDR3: TGCAGTGCTAGACCAGTTCCTAATGAAAAACTGTTTTTT. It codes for CSARPVPNEKLFF.

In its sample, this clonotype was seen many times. The CDR3 DNA sequence: TGTGCCAGCGGGACAGGGTCTGGTGGAAACACCATATATTTT. Translated: CASGTGSGGNTIYF. The chain combines TRBV2 with TRBJ1-3; 9 nucleotides agree with TRBD1. With 8 bases clipped from V and 3 bases from J, the junction kept 5 bases outside the gene matches. Germline assignment: CDR1 SNHLY and CDR2 FYNNEI. The CDR3 extends over 14 amino acids.

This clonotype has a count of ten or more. CDR3 protein: CASRYEAQAFF. Written as DNA, the CDR3 is TGTGCCAGTAGATATGAAGCCCAAGCTTTCTTT. The chain joins TRBV19 to TRBJ1-1, with D hard to call. Trimming pared 6 bases from V and 9 bases from J, leaving 11 bases between. The germline V gene has CDR1 LNHDA and CDR2 SQIVND (reference sequence). The CDR3 extends over 11 amino acids. The complete variable domain, with remaining parts taken from reference TRBV19 and TRBJ1-1, reads DGGITQSPKYLFRKEGQNVTLSCEQNLNHDAMYWYRQDPGQGLRLIYYSQIVNDFQKGDIAEGYSVSREKKESFPLTVTSAQKNPTAFYLCASRYEAQAFFGQGTRLTVV.

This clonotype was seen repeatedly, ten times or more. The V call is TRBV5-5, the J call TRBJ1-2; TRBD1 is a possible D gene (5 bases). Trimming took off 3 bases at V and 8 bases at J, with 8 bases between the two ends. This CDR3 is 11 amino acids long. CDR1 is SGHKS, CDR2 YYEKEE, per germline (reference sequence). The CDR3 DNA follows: TGTGCCAGCAGCTCCGACAGAGGCTACACCTTC. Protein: CASSSDRGYTF.